The subject of this entry is one TCR beta chain. This record belongs to a study of shared clonotypes between healthy human individuals. Produced via immunoSEQ multiplex PCR; TCRdb's table is partial and in-frame only. The table lists approximately 840,000 clones, roughly 96% of them singletons. CD8 cells classed as naive were CD45RO-negative and positively selected for CCR7, excluding terminally differentiated effector memory CD45RA+ cells. J gave up 9 bases and V 9 bases, and 5 bases lay outside the gene matches. The germline CDR1 and CDR2 sequences are MNHEY and SVGAGI. The CDR3 runs to 13 residues.

The chain combines TRBV6-5 with TRBJ2-1; 13 bases align to TRBD2. The specimen sequenced was naive CD8+ T cells sorted from blood. This TCR came from a man between 25 and 39 years old in good health. The CDR3 reads CASGTSGIGEQFF. CDR3 sequence (DNA): TGTGCCAGTGGGACTAGCGGGATTGGTGAGCAGTTCTTC.